Listed below are T cell receptor beta chains from one sample, sequenced in a study of blood T cells in healthy people across ages. One entry per CDR3 protein, called by TCRdb with MiXCR from the 5' RACE reads. Here the sample spans 630,000 or so distinct CDR3 sequences, roughly 30% being singletons. The sample was blood. These receptors were collected from an elderly woman in good health. Both conserved end residues are part of each CDR3. The D gene is left open where the match is weak. Clone sizes are given selectively: once, few, many, or a class where the clone is expanded.

V gene: TRBV3-1
D gene: NA
clone size: few
J gene: TRBJ1-4
CDR3 DNA: TGTGCCAGCAGTCGAGTACTCAATGAAAAACTGTTTTTT
CDR3 protein: CASSRVLNEKLFF

V gene: TRBV7-3
D gene: NA
clone size: many
J gene: TRBJ2-1
CDR3 DNA: TGTGCCAGCAGCAAAGGTCTTAACAATGAGCAGTTCTTC
CDR3 protein: CASSKGLNNEQFF

V gene: TRBV15
D gene: NA
clone size: many
J gene: TRBJ2-7
CDR3 DNA: TGTGCCACTTCTCGGAAGGGGAATTTGGACGAGCAGTACTTC
CDR3 protein: CATSRKGNLDEQYF

V gene: TRBV5-1
D gene: NA
clone size: few
J gene: TRBJ1-6
CDR3 DNA: TGCGCCAACAGCCTCCAAGACCCCGGGAATTCACCCCTCCACTTT
CDR3 protein: CANSLQDPGNSPLHF

V gene: TRBV20-1
D gene: NA
clone size: many
J gene: TRBJ1-1
CDR3 DNA: TGCAGTGCTAGAGGGGGAATTGGGGGCACTGAAGCTTTCTTT
CDR3 protein: CSARGGIGGTEAFF

V gene: TRBV5-1
D gene: NA
clone size: NA
J gene: TRBJ2-7
CDR3 DNA: TGCGCCAGCAGCTTGGGGGAAGTAAACCTCTACGAGCAGTACTTC
CDR3 protein: CASSLGEVNLYEQYF

V gene: TRBV7-9
D gene: NA
clone size: many
J gene: TRBJ1-1
CDR3 DNA: TGTGCCAGCAGCTTAGGAGGGAAAACTGAAGCTTTCTTT
CDR3 protein: CASSLGGKTEAFF

V gene: TRBV20-1
D gene: TRBD2
clone size: many
J gene: TRBJ2-3
CDR3 DNA: TGCAGCTCCCCAGCGGGGGGGCCTTCTAGCACAGATACGCAGTATTTT
CDR3 protein: CSSPAGGPSSTDTQYF

V gene: TRBV7-2
D gene: TRBD2
clone size: once
J gene: TRBJ2-3
CDR3 DNA: TGTGCCAGCAGCTTAGTTAGCGGGAGGGCCGAAACTCATACGCAGTATTTT
CDR3 protein: CASSLVSGRAETHTQYF

V gene: TRBV18
D gene: TRBD1
clone size: many
J gene: TRBJ2-7
CDR3 DNA: TGTGCCAGCTCACCACTCTCGACAGGGAACTCCTACGAGCAGTACTTC
CDR3 protein: CASSPLSTGNSYEQYF

V gene: TRBV27
D gene: TRBD2
clone size: few
J gene: TRBJ2-7
CDR3 DNA: TGTGCCAGCAGTTGGCGCGGGGGGAGCTCCTACAATGAGCAGTACTTC
CDR3 protein: CASSWRGGSSYNEQYF

V gene: TRBV7-2
D gene: NA
clone size: NA
J gene: TRBJ2-2
CDR3 DNA: TGTGCCAGCAGCCCCCGACAAGTCAGGGCCACCGGGGAGCTGTTTTTT
CDR3 protein: CASSPRQVRATGELFF

V gene: TRBV6-2/TRBV6-3
D gene: TRBD1
clone size: NA
J gene: TRBJ2-6
CDR3 DNA: TGTGCCAGCAGAACAGGGGGCGCTGGGGCCAACGTCCTGACTTTC
CDR3 protein: CASRTGGAGANVLTF

V gene: TRBV20-1
D gene: NA
clone size: NA
J gene: TRBJ2-1
CDR3 DNA: TGCAGTGCTAGAGAGCAGGGGATCAACAATGAGCAGTTCTTC
CDR3 protein: CSAREQGINNEQFF

V gene: TRBV6-6
D gene: TRBD1
clone size: NA
J gene: TRBJ2-7
CDR3 DNA: TGTGCCAGCAGTTACTCGGGACAGCAATCCTACGAGCAGTACTTC
CDR3 protein: CASSYSGQQSYEQYF

V gene: TRBV7-8
D gene: TRBD2
clone size: NA
J gene: TRBJ2-2
CDR3 DNA: TGTGCCAGCAGCGTAGCGGGGTACACCGGGGAGCTGTTTTTT
CDR3 protein: CASSVAGYTGELFF

V gene: TRBV30
D gene: NA
clone size: NA
J gene: TRBJ1-1
CDR3 DNA: TGTGCCTTTGACAGGCCCCCTGAAGCTTTCTTT
CDR3 protein: CAFDRPPEAFF

V gene: TRBV10-3
D gene: NA
clone size: many
J gene: TRBJ2-5
CDR3 DNA: TGTGCCATCAGTGGTTCTGGGGGGCCGGAGGTGGAGACCCAGTACTTC
CDR3 protein: CAISGSGGPEVETQYF

V gene: TRBV19
D gene: TRBD1
clone size: few
J gene: TRBJ2-7
CDR3 DNA: TGTGCCAATAGGGAGACAGGGGGTATTCCCTACGAGCAGTACTTC
CDR3 protein: CANRETGGIPYEQYF

V gene: TRBV30
D gene: NA
clone size: NA
J gene: TRBJ2-3
CDR3 DNA: TGTGCCTGGAGCCCCGGGGCCAGAGACACAGATACGCAGTATTTT
CDR3 protein: CAWSPGARDTDTQYF

V gene: TRBV9
D gene: TRBD1
clone size: few
J gene: TRBJ1-1
CDR3 DNA: TGTGCCAGCAGCTCGCGACAGGGCGAGAACACTGAAGCTTTCTTT
CDR3 protein: CASSSRQGENTEAFF

V gene: TRBV20-1
D gene: NA
clone size: many
J gene: TRBJ2-7
CDR3 DNA: TGCAGTGCCCTGACCCTCGAGAGGCCGAGTAGCTCCTACGAGCAGTACTTC
CDR3 protein: CSALTLERPSSSYEQYF

V gene: TRBV6-6
D gene: NA
clone size: many
J gene: TRBJ1-6
CDR3 DNA: TGTGCCAGCAGTCGGAAGGGTCAGAATTCACCCCTCCACTTT
CDR3 protein: CASSRKGQNSPLHF

V gene: TRBV7-6
D gene: NA
clone size: NA
J gene: TRBJ1-4
CDR3 DNA: TGTGCCAGCAGCCCCCTGGCAGGGGCGAATGAAAAACTGTTTTTT
CDR3 protein: CASSPLAGANEKLFF

V gene: TRBV7-2
D gene: NA
clone size: many
J gene: TRBJ2-5
CDR3 DNA: TGTGCCAGCAGCTTAGATTTTACGGGTACGGAGACCCAGTACTTC
CDR3 protein: CASSLDFTGTETQYF

V gene: TRBV7-2
D gene: NA
clone size: many
J gene: TRBJ2-5
CDR3 DNA: TGTGCCAGCAGCTCACGAGGGGGGGCCTCAGAGACCCAGTACTTC
CDR3 protein: CASSSRGGASETQYF

V gene: TRBV7-2
D gene: NA
clone size: many
J gene: TRBJ2-1
CDR3 DNA: TGTGCCAGCAGCCCGGGCCCAGCAAGGGCATACAATGAGCAGTTCTTC
CDR3 protein: CASSPGPARAYNEQFF

V gene: TRBV24-1
D gene: TRBD2
clone size: few
J gene: TRBJ2-2
CDR3 DNA: TGTGCCACTCAGGACGGGGGGTACACCGGGGAGCTGTTTTTT
CDR3 protein: CATQDGGYTGELFF

V gene: TRBV28
D gene: NA
clone size: many
J gene: TRBJ2-5
CDR3 DNA: TGTGCCAGCAGTACTACCGGGACCTTCCAAGAGACCCAGTACTTC
CDR3 protein: CASSTTGTFQETQYF

V gene: TRBV10-3
D gene: NA
clone size: NA
J gene: TRBJ1-2
CDR3 DNA: TGTGCCATCAGTGAAGGACAAGAGGTGGGCTGCACCTTC
CDR3 protein: CAISEGQEVGCTF

V gene: TRBV30
D gene: NA
clone size: NA
J gene: TRBJ1-1
CDR3 DNA: TGTGCCTGGTTGGACAGAGATTCTGAAGCTTTCTTT
CDR3 protein: CAWLDRDSEAFF

V gene: TRBV20-1
D gene: NA
clone size: many
J gene: TRBJ1-4
CDR3 DNA: TGCAGTGCTAGGCACTCTATTAATGAAAAACTGTTTTTT
CDR3 protein: CSARHSINEKLFF

V gene: TRBV2
D gene: TRBD1
clone size: NA
J gene: TRBJ2-7
CDR3 DNA: TGTGCCAGCAGTAGACAGGGAAGCCCGAGGGAGGAGCAGTACTTC
CDR3 protein: CASSRQGSPREEQYF

V gene: TRBV5-6
D gene: NA
clone size: many
J gene: TRBJ1-5
CDR3 DNA: TGTGCCAGCAGCCAACGGGGGATCAATCAGCCCCAGCATTTT
CDR3 protein: CASSQRGINQPQHF

V gene: TRBV12-3/TRBV12-4
D gene: NA
clone size: few
J gene: TRBJ1-1
CDR3 DNA: TGTGCCAGCAGTGAGTCAAGCTCGCTAGAAGCTTTCTTT
CDR3 protein: CASSESSSLEAFF

V gene: TRBV12-3/TRBV12-4
D gene: NA
clone size: many
J gene: TRBJ1-1
CDR3 DNA: TGTGCCAGCAGTTTTGGAGGGGCTGAAGCTTTCTTT
CDR3 protein: CASSFGGAEAFF

V gene: TRBV5-1
D gene: TRBD2
clone size: NA
J gene: TRBJ2-7
CDR3 DNA: TGCGCCAGCAGTACGACTAGCGGGGCCTCGGGGAATGAGCAGTACTTC
CDR3 protein: CASSTTSGASGNEQYF

V gene: TRBV6-6
D gene: NA
clone size: many
J gene: TRBJ2-7
CDR3 DNA: TGTGCCAGCAGCAGGGGGGGAGGGGTCTACGAGCAGTACTTC
CDR3 protein: CASSRGGGVYEQYF

V gene: TRBV7-9
D gene: TRBD2
clone size: NA
J gene: TRBJ2-7
CDR3 DNA: TGTGCCAGCAGCACCTTAGCGGGAGTTACCTCCTACGAGCAGTACTTC
CDR3 protein: CASSTLAGVTSYEQYF

V gene: TRBV20-1
D gene: NA
clone size: NA
J gene: TRBJ1-2
CDR3 DNA: TGCAGTGCTAGAAACGACTTCAGAACGTTGGGCTACACCTTC
CDR3 protein: CSARNDFRTLGYTF

V gene: TRBV7-2
D gene: TRBD1
clone size: NA
J gene: TRBJ2-4
CDR3 DNA: TGTGCCAGCAGCTCAGACCCCCGGACAGGGTCCTACGGGCAGTACTTC
CDR3 protein: CASSSDPRTGSYGQYF

V gene: TRBV7-2
D gene: NA
clone size: few
J gene: TRBJ2-1
CDR3 DNA: TGTGCCAGCGGCCGGGGACGATACAATGAGCAGGTCTTC
CDR3 protein: CASGRGRYNEQVF